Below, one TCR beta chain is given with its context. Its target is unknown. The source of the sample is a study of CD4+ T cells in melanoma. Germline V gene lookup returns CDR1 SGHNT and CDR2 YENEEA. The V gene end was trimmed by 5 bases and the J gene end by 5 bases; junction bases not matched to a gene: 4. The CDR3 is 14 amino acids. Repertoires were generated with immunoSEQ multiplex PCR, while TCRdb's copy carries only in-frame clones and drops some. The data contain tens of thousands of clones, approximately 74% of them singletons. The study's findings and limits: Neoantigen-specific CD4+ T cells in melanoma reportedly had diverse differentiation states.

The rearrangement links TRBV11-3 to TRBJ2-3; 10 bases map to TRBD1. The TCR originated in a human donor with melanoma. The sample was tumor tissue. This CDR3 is CASSQGQGEDTQYF. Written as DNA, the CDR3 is TGTGCCAGCAGCCAAGGACAGGGGGAAGATACGCAGTATTTT. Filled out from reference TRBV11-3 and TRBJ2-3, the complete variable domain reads EAGVVQSPRYKIIEKKQPVAFWCNPISGHNTLYWYLQNLGQGPELLIRYENEEAVDDSQLPKDRFSAERLKGVDSTLKIQPAELGDSAVYLCASSQGQGEDTQYFGPGTRLTVL.